These 5 T cell receptor beta chains originate from one sample sequenced in a study of OX40 agonist ivuxolimab in advanced cancers. Method: immunoSEQ multiplex PCR; TCRdb's copy keeps in-frame clones and lacks some. Here the sample spans roughly 57,000 clones, 65% to 90% being singletons. Sequenced here: CD4+ or CD8+ T cells sorted from blood, sampled in a trial of the OX40 agonist ivuxolimab. The receptors come from an adult with an advanced solid tumor such as melanoma, head and neck, liver or kidney cancer.

This chain joins TRBV19 and TRBJ1-6; D uncertain. The CDR3 has 14 residues. V was clipped by 1 base and J by 10 bases, with 11 bases between them. The V gene's germline CDR1 is LNHDA and CDR2 SQIVND (reference sequence). This CDR3 is CASSIGSRDSPLHF. CDR3 DNA: TGTGCCAGTAGTATAGGGTCGAGAGACTCACCCCTCCACTTT.

This clone occurred once. The chain joins TRBV25-1 to TRBJ2-6, with D perhaps TRBD1 or TRBD2 (5 bases each). Trimming took 2 bases from V and 4 from J, leaving 15 bases between them. CDR1 and CDR2 (germline): MGHDK, SYGVNS. The CDR3 is made up of 17 amino acids. As DNA, the CDR3 is TGTGCCAGCAGTGAACAACTGGGACGGGTCGGGGCCAACGTCCTGACTTTC. As protein: CASSEQLGRVGANVLTF.

The genes are TRBV6-5 and TRBJ1-2; D is unclear. The V gene's germline CDR1 is MNHEY and CDR2 SVGAGI. CDR3 length equals 15 residues. V lost 5 bases to trimming and J lost 1 base, with 14 bases between them. CDR3 protein: CASSAVPNFNYGYTF. The CDR3 DNA follows: TGTGCCAGCAGTGCGGTCCCGAACTTTAACTATGGCTACACCTTC.

The rearrangement uses TRBV27 and TRBJ1-3; D is perhaps TRBD1 (6 bases). V lost 6 bases and J 4 bases, leaving 10 bases between the germline ends. The CDR3 is 13 amino acids. Germline CDR1 is MNHEY and CDR2 is SMNVEV (reference sequence). The CDR3 sequence is CASRQGMGNTIYF. DNA of the CDR3: TGTGCCAGCAGGCAGGGGATGGGAAACACCATATATTTT.

This chain joins TRBV6-1 and TRBJ2-5; 7 bases fit TRBD1. The CDR3 is 14 amino acids. V was pared by 4 bases and J by 2 bases, with 4 bases of the junction left unmatched. CDR1 and CDR2 from the germline V gene are MNHNS and SASEGT. The CDR3 sequence is CASSGGQRQETQYF. DNA of the CDR3: TGTGCCAGCAGTGGGGGACAGCGACAAGAGACCCAGTACTTC.